A single sample gave rise to the 16 T cell receptor beta chains below, sequenced in a study of T cell repertoires in aging, cancer and after chemotherapy. TRB rearrangements spanning V, D and J were amplified using mixed TRB-A/B primers. TCRdb fed the multiplex PCR reads into MiXCR, producing one record per CDR3 protein. The table records a few thousand distinct CDR3 sequences, 28% of them present only once. Amplification of TCR beta used genomic DNA extracted from peripheral blood. Sequenced material: blood. The source is a human donor with a solid tumor.

This clonotype is judged medium-sized. It may be a read error: a sequence one base away is much more abundant. The chain uses TRBV19 and TRBJ2-3; 11 nucleotides align to TRBD2. CDR3 length: 14 amino acids. Germline V gives CDR1 LNHDA, CDR2 SQIVND (reference sequence). V lost 5 bases, J lost 4 bases, and 2 bases stayed unmatched. CDR3 region: CASSVTSGADTQYF. CDR3 nucleotide sequence: TGTGCCAGTAGTGTGACTAGCGGGGCAGATACGCAGTATTTT.

This clonotype is judged medium-sized. This sequence joins TRBV5-4 and TRBJ2-5; possibly TRBD1 for D (5 bases). Trimming removed 3 bases at V and 5 bases at J, with 11 bases between. CDR3 length: 13 amino acids. CDR1 is SGHNT and CDR2 is YYREEE in the germline V gene (reference sequence). This CDR3 is CASSSQGPETQYF. CDR3 DNA: TGTGCCAGCAGCTCCCAGGGTCCCGAGACCCAGTACTTC.

V usage is TRBV30 and J usage is TRBJ1-2, with 7 nucleotides matching TRBD1. The germline CDR1 and CDR2 sequences are GTSNPN and SVGIG (reference sequence). This CDR3 contains 14 residues. Losses at the gene ends were 4 bases for V and 5 bases for J; bases not matched to a gene: 10. CDR3 amino acids: CAWNLGGDSYGYTF. The CDR3 DNA follows: TGTGCCTGGAATCTGGGAGGGGACAGTTATGGCTACACCTTC.

The V call is TRBV7-2, the J call TRBJ1-3; no definite D call. Germline values: CDR1 SGHTA, CDR2 FQGNSA. The CDR3 sequence is 15 residues long. Trimming cost V 5 bases and J 0 bases, with 11 bases left between them. CDR3 DNA sequence: TGTGCCAGCAGCCGTGACGGGGTCTCTGGAAACACCATATATTTT. Translating it yields CASSRDGVSGNTIYF.

This clonotype is classed as large. The V gene is TRBV29-1, the J gene TRBJ1-2; no clear D gene. The germline gives CDR1 SQVTM, CDR2 ANQGSEA. Trimming took off 5 bases at V and 6 bases at J, with 19 bases between the two ends. There are 14 residues in the CDR3. The DNA of the CDR3 is TGCAGCGTTACTTATATCGGCTCGATGGATGGCTACACCTTC. Its protein is CSVTYIGSMDGYTF.

In DNA form, the CDR3 reads TGTGCCAGCAGCCAAGATACCAGGGGGCGAATTGGTGGCTACACCTTC. Protein: CASSQDTRGRIGGYTF. The chain carries TRBV14 and TRBJ1-2, with 8 bases identical to TRBD1. The CDR3 sequence is 16 residues long. Germline assignment: CDR1 SGHDN and CDR2 FVKESK. The V segment lost 0 bases and the J segment 7 bases; nucleotides outside the gene matches: 10.

The chain uses TRBV11-2 and TRBJ2-4; a weak D match, TRBD1 (6 bases). Trimming shortened V by 5 bases and J by 6 bases, and 11 bases separated the two germline ends. Germline CDR1 and CDR2: SGHAT and FQNNGV. The CDR3 has 13 amino acids. CDR3 nucleotide sequence: TGTGCCAGCAGCCGAGGACAGTTAAACATTCAGTACTTC. Its translation: CASSRGQLNIQYF.

This clonotype was picked up a small number of times. CDR3 bases: TGTGCCAGCAGTTACTCGCCAGGGACCACCTACGAGCAGTACTTC. It encodes CASSYSPGTTYEQYF. The rearrangement uses TRBV6-5 and TRBJ2-7; D may correspond to TRBD1 or TRBD2 (5 bases each). Trimming took off 0 bases at V and 2 bases at J, with 11 bases between the two ends. Germline CDR1 MNHEY, CDR2 SVGAGI. The CDR3 consists of 15 residues.

This clonotype qualifies as medium-sized. The CDR3 bases are TGTGCCAGCAGTGACCAGGCGGGGGGGCCGGAGACCCAGTACTTC. It codes for CASSDQAGGPETQYF. The J gene is TRBJ2-5, the V gene TRBV6-1, with 9 bases that match TRBD2. Germline V gives CDR1 MNHNS, CDR2 SASEGT. V lost 3 bases to trimming and J lost 5 bases; unmatched junction nucleotides: 7. The CDR3 contains 15 residues.

About this clonotype itself: This may come from a read error, since a much larger clone is one base off. The CDR3 region is CASSKATGAGYGYTF. CDR3 bases: TGTGCCAGTAGTAAAGCCACAGGGGCAGGCTATGGCTACACCTTC. V usage is TRBV19 and J usage is TRBJ1-2, with 7 bases fitting TRBD1. Germline loops: CDR1 LNHDA, CDR2 SQIVND (reference sequence). With 4 bases clipped from V and 4 bases from J, the junction kept 9 bases outside the gene matches. The CDR3 sequence is 15 residues long.

This clonotype was seen only a few times. This sequence joins TRBV27 and TRBJ2-6; 7 bases map to TRBD1. Germline CDR1 is MNHEY and CDR2 is SMNVEV (reference sequence). The CDR3 is made up of 19 amino acids. V dropped 6 bases and J dropped 0; count of bases not matched to a gene: 14. In DNA form, the CDR3 reads TGTGCCAGCAGCTCGCCCTGGGGGACAGAGATCTCTGGGGCCAACGTCCTGACTTTC. Protein sequence: CASSSPWGTEISGANVLTF.

The J gene is TRBJ1-2, the V gene TRBV15; D gene ambiguous. Germline values: CDR1 LNHNV, CDR2 YYDKDF (reference sequence). The CDR3 runs to 14 residues. Trimming removed 0 bases at V and 4 bases at J, with 9 bases between. The CDR3 DNA reads TGTGCCACCAGCAGAGATATAGGGCCCTATGGCTACACCTTC. This codes for CATSRDIGPYGYTF.

This clonotype has just a few counts. In DNA form, the CDR3 reads TGTGCCAGCAGTTTGGGGGCAGGGTTGGGCTACAATGAGCAGTTCTTC. This encodes CASSLGAGLGYNEQFF. The rearrangement uses TRBV12-3 or TRBV12-4 and TRBJ2-1, with a weak D call TRBD1 (6 bases). The CDR3 consists of 16 residues. V shed 3 bases and J shed 3 bases, with 15 bases lying between them.

The V gene is TRBV5-4, the J gene TRBJ2-3; a possible D gene is TRBD1 (6 bases). The CDR3 sequence is 16 residues long. The V gene lost 2 bases and the J gene lost 1 base, with 14 bases spanning the gap. CDR1 is SGHNT and CDR2 is YYREEE in the germline V gene (reference sequence). The CDR3 region is CASSLEGSGGTDTQYF. CDR3 nucleotide sequence: TGTGCCAGCAGCTTAGAAGGTTCAGGGGGCACAGATACGCAGTATTTT.

The chain couples TRBV7-9 to TRBJ1-2; no clear D gene. The CDR3 has 14 residues. V dropped 7 bases and J dropped 1 base, with 13 bases sitting between them. The germline CDR1 and CDR2 sequences are SEHNR and FQNEAQ (reference sequence). CDR3 coding DNA: TGTGCCAGCAAGGAAGCCACCCTTAACTATGGCTACACCTTC. It specifies CASKEATLNYGYTF.

This chain uses TRBV6-1 with TRBJ1-5; 9 nucleotides agree with TRBD1. J lost 6 bases, V lost 8 bases, and 8 bases had no gene match. CDR1 MNHNS and CDR2 SASEGT come from the germline V gene. This CDR3 region has 14 residues. In DNA, the CDR3 is TGTGCCAGCTTTTCGGGACAGGGCGGTCAGCCCCAGCATTTT. It specifies CASFSGQGGQPQHF.